The 27 T cell receptor beta chains below all came from one sample that was sequenced in a study of cytomegalovirus exposure and HLA in healthy donors (dated by TCRdb to 2016 to 2017). Libraries were built with the immunoSEQ multiplex PCR assay. In TCRdb, the immuneACCESS table is reduced to in-frame sequences with V and J assigned. These tables do not hold every clone; where another copy was compared, an unresolved V gene accounts for under half, and the others remain unexplained. In this sample the table shows about 130,000 clones, 85% to 90% of which occur a single time. Of the sample, roughly 6.7% is held by the ten largest clones. Sequenced input: PBMCs. All receptors derive from a woman under 40 in good health and CMV-seropositive.

This clone has a single count. V usage is TRBV29-1 and J usage is TRBJ2-2, with a tentative D call TRBD1 (5 bases). Germline CDR1 is SQVTM and CDR2 is ANQGSEA. The V end lost 7 bases, the J end lost 1 base, and 7 bases lay between the germline ends. This CDR3 has 12 amino acids. CDR3 sequence reads: CSAGQNTGELFF. The DNA of the CDR3 is TGCAGCGCCGGACAGAACACCGGGGAGCTGTTTTTT.

The chain has TRBV5-1 and TRBJ1-2, with unresolved D. There are 15 residues in the CDR3. The V gene lost 3 bases and the J gene lost 1 base, with 13 bases spanning the gap. CDR1 is SGHRS, CDR2 YFSETQ, per germline. The CDR3 nucleotides are TGCGCCAGCAGCTCCGCCTTGGAGGGTAACTATGGCTACACCTTC. Its protein product is CASSSALEGNYGYTF.

This rearrangement joins TRBV6-1 to TRBJ1-2; tentatively, D is TRBD1 (6 bases). Germline V gene data show CDR1 as MNHNS and CDR2 as SASEGT. V was trimmed by 2 bases and J by 5 bases, leaving 15 bases between them. This CDR3 spans 15 amino acids. The CDR3 loop is CASSETGWQGYGYTF. The CDR3 bases are TGTGCCAGCAGTGAAACGGGCTGGCAGGGGTATGGCTACACCTTC.

The chain has TRBV28 and TRBJ1-5; the D is unclear. This CDR3 spans 17 amino acids. The germline gives CDR1 MDHEN, CDR2 SYDVKM. Deletions cut 3 bases from V and 0 bases from J, with 15 bases between. This CDR3 reads CASSFFFGGYSNQPQHF. In DNA, the CDR3 is TGTGCCAGCAGTTTTTTTTTCGGTGGTTATAGCAATCAGCCCCAGCATTTT.

V usage is TRBV27 and J usage is TRBJ1-2; no reliable D call. The CDR3 runs to 13 residues. The V gene lost 3 bases and the J gene lost 1 base, with 6 bases spanning the gap. Germline-derived CDR1 and CDR2 are MNHEY and SMNVEV (reference sequence). The CDR3 here is CASSFGSNYGYTF. The DNA for the CDR3 is TGTGCCAGCAGTTTTGGGAGTAACTATGGCTACACCTTC.

This clone has just one count. This sequence joins TRBV14 and TRBJ2-2; 9 bases line up with TRBD2. The V gene's germline CDR1 is SGHDN and CDR2 FVKESK. CDR3 length: 13 amino acids. The V gene end was trimmed by 5 bases and the J gene end by 8 bases; junction bases not matched to a gene: 3. CDR3 nucleotides: TGTGCCAGCAGCGATAGCGGGAGAGGGGAGCTGTTTTTT. Protein product: CASSDSGRGELFF.

This rearrangement joins TRBV5-4 to TRBJ2-5; 9 nucleotides line up with TRBD2. Germline trimming cut 0 bases from V and 1 base from J; bases unmatched to any gene: 4. This CDR3 has 16 amino acids. Germline values: CDR1 SGHNT, CDR2 YYREEE (reference sequence). DNA for the CDR3: TGTGCCAGCAGCTTGGTACTAGCGGGTCCCCAAGAGACCCAGTACTTC. Translating gives CASSLVLAGPQETQYF.

The sample holds one count of this clone. V is TRBV6-5 and J is TRBJ2-1, with 9 bases that match TRBD1. Germline values: CDR1 MNHEY, CDR2 SVGAGI. The CDR3 length is 14 residues. V lost 5 bases and J lost 6; bases outside the gene matches: 5. The CDR3 loop reads CASSNRGRSNEQFF. The CDR3 DNA reads as TGTGCCAGCAGTAACAGGGGGCGATCCAATGAGCAGTTCTTC.

In its sample, this clone was seen once. This chain uses TRBV19 with TRBJ2-3, with D possibly being TRBD2 (6 bases). CDR3 length equals 16 residues. CDR1 LNHDA and CDR2 SQIVND come from the germline V gene (reference sequence). Between the trimmed V and J ends, which lost 5 bases and 0 bases, there was a span of 15 bases. The DNA for the CDR3 is TGTGCCAGTAGTGATCCTGGCGGGGTGAGCACAGATACGCAGTATTTT. Protein: CASSDPGGVSTDTQYF.

This sequence joins TRBV2 and TRBJ2-1, with D possibly TRBD1 on 5 matching bases. This CDR3 contains 14 residues. Trimming pared 5 bases from V and 10 bases from J, leaving 18 bases between. Germline V gene sequence: CDR1 SNHLY, CDR2 FYNNEI. The CDR3 DNA is TGTGCCAGCAGTAAGGGGCGGAAGACCGAGGAGCAGTTCTTC. It encodes CASSKGRKTEEQFF.

The chain uses TRBV10-3 and TRBJ1-1, with D possibly matching TRBD1 (5 bases). This CDR3 is built from 14 residues. In germline, CDR1 is ENHRY, CDR2 SYGVKD. V lost 5 bases and J lost 6, with 16 bases in between. The CDR3: CAISWHGGVSEAFF. CDR3 DNA sequence: TGTGCCATCAGTTGGCATGGAGGGGTCTCTGAAGCTTTCTTT.

This rearrangement joins TRBV5-1 to TRBJ2-5; TRBD2 might be the D (6 bases). Per germline, CDR1 SGHRS and CDR2 YFSETQ. CDR3 length: 15 residues. V lost 0 bases and J 1 base, leaving 10 bases between the germline ends. The CDR3 DNA sequence: TGCGCCAGCAGCTTGGGGGGGACTTCCCAAGAGACCCAGTACTTC. Its translation: CASSLGGTSQETQYF.

The J gene is TRBJ1-1, the V gene TRBV28, with TRBD1 as a possible D gene (5 bases). V lost 5 bases and J 3 bases, leaving 10 bases between the germline ends. CDR1 and CDR2 (germline): MDHEN, SYDVKM. The CDR3 runs 13 residues. CDR3 sequence: CASSLKQDTEAFF. In DNA form, the CDR3 reads TGTGCCAGCAGTCTGAAACAGGACACTGAAGCTTTCTTT.

V and J are TRBV25-1 and TRBJ2-1, with D unclear. Per the germline V gene, CDR1 is MGHDK and CDR2 is SYGVNS. Trimming left V 7 bases short and J 9 bases short, with 10 bases between. The CDR3 consists of 11 residues. The CDR3 sequence: CASTAVGEQFF. Written as DNA, the CDR3 is TGTGCCAGCACCGCGGTGGGTGAGCAGTTCTTC.

V and J are TRBV11-2 and TRBJ2-7, with 8 bases lining up with TRBD2. The CDR3 loop spans 12 amino acids. The V gene end was trimmed by 5 bases and the J gene end by 6 bases; junction bases not matched to a gene: 3. Germline CDR1 SGHAT, CDR2 FQNNGV. CDR3 sequence reads: CASSTGTSEQYF. CDR3 bases: TGTGCCAGCAGCACCGGGACTAGCGAGCAGTACTTC.

CDR3 sequence reads: CASSLFTRGETQYF. Written as DNA, the CDR3 is TGCGCCAGCAGCTTGTTCACGCGGGGAGAGACCCAGTACTTC. The chain carries TRBV5-1 and TRBJ2-5, with a possible D match to TRBD2 (6 bases). Germline CDR1 reads SGHRS; CDR2 reads YFSETQ. The CDR3 is 14 amino acids. Between the trimmed V and J ends, which lost 1 base and 4 bases, there was a span of 11 bases.

The chain links TRBV10-3 to TRBJ2-7; D is perhaps TRBD1 (5 bases). V was pared by 6 bases and J by 0 bases, with 12 bases between. The CDR3 sequence is 14 residues long. Germline lookup yields CDR1 ENHRY and CDR2 SYGVKD. CDR3: CAIRRTGSSYEQYF. In DNA, the CDR3 is TGTGCCATCAGACGTACAGGCAGCTCCTACGAGCAGTACTTC.

The count of this clone is one. The chain employs TRBV5-1 and TRBJ1-5; possibly TRBD1 for D (6 bases). Germline-derived CDR1 and CDR2 are SGHRS and YFSETQ. Between the trimmed V and J ends, which lost 0 bases and 5 bases, there was a span of 12 bases. This CDR3 is built from 15 residues. The chain's CDR3 is CASSLDTGSHQPQHF. As DNA, the CDR3 is TGCGCCAGCAGCTTGGACACAGGGTCCCATCAGCCCCAGCATTTT. The full variable domain, completed using reference TRBV5-1 and TRBJ1-5, is KAGVTQTPRYLIKTRGQQVTLSCSPISGHRSVSWYQQTPGQGLQFLFEYFSETQRNKGNFPGRFSGRQFSNSRSEMNVSTLELGDSALYLCASSLDTGSHQPQHFGDGTRLSIL.

The chain links TRBV6-6 to TRBJ2-1, with TRBD2 as a possible D gene (6 bases). CDR3 length: 16 amino acids. V was cut by 0 bases and J by 1 base, with 10 bases left in between. Looked up from germline, CDR1 is MNHNY and CDR2 is SVGAGI (reference sequence). The CDR3 DNA reads as TGTGCCAGCAGTTACTCGTCGGGAGTGTCCTACAATGAGCAGTTCTTC. Translated, it gives CASSYSSGVSYNEQFF.

The rearrangement uses TRBV9 and TRBJ2-2; D is unresolved. The CDR3 sequence is 15 residues long. The V gene lost 0 bases and the J gene lost 0 bases, with 6 bases spanning the gap. CDR1 SGDLS and CDR2 YYNGEE come from the germline V gene. CDR3 sequence (DNA): TGTGCCAGCAGCGTAGACAGTGCGAACACCGGGGAGCTGTTTTTT. This translates into CASSVDSANTGELFF.

The chain joins TRBV5-1 to TRBJ2-7, with TRBD1 matching over 10 bases. Germline-derived CDR1 and CDR2 are SGHRS and YFSETQ. Losses at the gene ends were 4 bases for V and 6 bases for J; bases not matched to a gene: 7. This CDR3 comprises 14 residues. The CDR3 nucleotides are TGCGCCAGCAGCCCGGTCGGGACAGGGGTCGAGCAGTACTTC. Its protein product is CASSPVGTGVEQYF. The full variable domain, rest sourced from reference TRBV5-1 and TRBJ2-7, is KAGVTQTPRYLIKTRGQQVTLSCSPISGHRSVSWYQQTPGQGLQFLFEYFSETQRNKGNFPGRFSGRQFSNSRSEMNVSTLELGDSALYLCASSPVGTGVEQYFGPGTRLTVT.

This clone was counted between two and nine times. V and J are TRBV7-9 and TRBJ1-2; D is unclear. Deletions cut 5 bases from V and 6 bases from J, with 13 bases between. Germline V CDR1 and CDR2: SEHNR, FQNEAQ (reference sequence). The length of the CDR3 is 13 residues. The CDR3 sequence: CASSLQEGNGYTF. DNA of the CDR3: TGTGCCAGCAGCCTGCAGGAGGGTAATGGCTACACCTTC.

The count of this clone is one. The chain recombines TRBV4-1 with TRBJ2-7, with TRBD1 as a possible D gene (6 bases). The germline V gene encodes CDR1 MGHRA and CDR2 YSYEKL. The ends were cut back, 3 bases at V and 1 base at J, with 13 bases in the middle. The CDR3 loop spans 15 amino acids. CDR3 sequence reads: CASSHSTGESYEQYF. CDR3 bases: TGCGCCAGCAGCCATTCGACAGGCGAGTCCTACGAGCAGTACTTC.

J is TRBJ2-1 and V is TRBV5-1; 11 positions agree with TRBD2. Germline CDR1 reads SGHRS; CDR2 reads YFSETQ. This CDR3 is 16 amino acids long. V was pared by 0 bases and J by 12 bases, with 11 bases of the junction left unmatched. DNA of the CDR3: TGCGCCAGCAGCTTGGGTACTAGCGGGGGTGGAGCTAGGCAGTTCTTC. It translates to CASSLGTSGGGARQFF.

In its sample, this clone was seen once. V usage is TRBV5-1 and J usage is TRBJ1-1; 10 nucleotides agree with TRBD1. CDR1 SGHRS and CDR2 YFSETQ come from the germline V gene. Unmatched junction bases numbered 7, after V lost 4 bases and J lost 7 bases. CDR3 length: 14 residues. The CDR3 coding sequence is TGCGCCAGCAGCGCCGACAGGGGGCGAGGTGAAGCTTTCTTT. It encodes CASSADRGRGEAFF. Looking up the rest from reference TRBV5-1 and TRBJ1-1 gives the full variable domain: KAGVTQTPRYLIKTRGQQVTLSCSPISGHRSVSWYQQTPGQGLQFLFEYFSETQRNKGNFPGRFSGRQFSNSRSEMNVSTLELGDSALYLCASSADRGRGEAFFGQGTRLTVV.

The J gene is TRBJ2-1, the V gene TRBV10-3; D possibly corresponds to TRBD1 (5 bases). Germline-derived CDR1 and CDR2 are ENHRY and SYGVKD. This CDR3 is built from 14 residues. V was shortened by 6 bases and J by 3 bases, with 12 bases between the two germline ends. The CDR3, as DNA: TGTGCCATCAGCCCCGGACACTACTACAATGAGCAGTTCTTC. It specifies CAISPGHYYNEQFF.

This chain connects TRBV7-8 to TRBJ1-2, with 10 nucleotides matching TRBD1. CDR3 length: 14 residues. V lost 4 bases to trimming and J lost 5 bases; unmatched junction nucleotides: 4. The germline V gene encodes CDR1 SGHVS and CDR2 FQNEAQ. CDR3 in amino acids: CASSWDRGGYGYTF. The CDR3 DNA reads as TGTGCCAGCAGCTGGGACAGGGGAGGGTATGGCTACACCTTC.